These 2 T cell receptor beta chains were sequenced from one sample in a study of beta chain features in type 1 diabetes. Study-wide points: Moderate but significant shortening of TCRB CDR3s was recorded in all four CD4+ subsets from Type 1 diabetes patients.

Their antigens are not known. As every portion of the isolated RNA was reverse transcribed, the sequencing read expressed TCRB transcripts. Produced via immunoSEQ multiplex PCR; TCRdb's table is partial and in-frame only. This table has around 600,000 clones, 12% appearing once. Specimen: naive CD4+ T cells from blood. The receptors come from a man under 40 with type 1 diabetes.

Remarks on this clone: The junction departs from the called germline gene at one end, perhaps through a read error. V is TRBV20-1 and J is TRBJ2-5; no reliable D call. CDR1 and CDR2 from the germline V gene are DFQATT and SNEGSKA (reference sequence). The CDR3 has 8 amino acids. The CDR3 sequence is CSALDRHF. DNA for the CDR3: TGCAGTGCTCTGGATCGGCACTTC.

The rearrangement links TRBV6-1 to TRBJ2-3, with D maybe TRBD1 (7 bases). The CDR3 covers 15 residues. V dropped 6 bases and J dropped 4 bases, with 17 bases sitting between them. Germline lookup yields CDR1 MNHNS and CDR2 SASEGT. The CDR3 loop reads CASSSRQGGPDTQYF. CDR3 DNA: TGTGCCAGCAGCTCTAGGCAGGGGGGCCCAGATACGCAGTATTTT.